Sequencing of this T cell receptor beta chain was carried out in a study of blood T cell repertoires in COVID-19. The table came from immunoSEQ multiplex PCR; TCRdb's copy has only in-frame clones and leaves some out. The table shows 100,000 to 150,000 clones, with around four fifths occurring only once. V trimming: 7 bases; J trimming: 16 bases; junction bases outside the gene matches: 10. Germline V gene lookup returns CDR1 MDHEN and CDR2 SYDVKM. The CDR3 extends over 13 amino acids. The TCR originated in a man aged 60 to 69 with acute or convalescent COVID-19. The chain is built from TRBV28 and TRBJ1-6, with TRBD1 identical over 10 bases. What was sequenced was peripheral blood. CDR3: CASNTRDRGFLHF. In DNA form, the CDR3 reads TGTGCCAGCAACACACGGGACAGGGGTTTTCTCCACTTT.